What follows is one T cell receptor (beta chain) and its context. What it binds is not known. All patients were mismatch repair deficient, assessed by either PCR or immunohistochemistry. This specimen belongs to a study of PD-1 blockade in mismatch repair-deficient tumors. Across the whole study: Patients had 11 to 13 mismatch repair-deficient cancer types and were previously treated and progressing.

The table came from immunoSEQ multiplex PCR; TCRdb's copy has only in-frame clones and leaves some out. Of under 50,000 clones listed, over 75% are singletons. The CDR3 has 14 amino acids. V lost 7 bases and J 4 bases, leaving 16 bases between the germline ends. The germline V gene has CDR1 MNHEY and CDR2 SVGAGI. Study-wide findings and caveats: Tumor-resident clones, often absent from pretreatment blood, expanded after pembrolizumab and then contracted.

V and J are TRBV6-5 and TRBJ1-1; D ambiguous. Sequencing was performed on PBMCs, taken before pembrolizumab treatment. The clonotype comes from an adult with mismatch repair-deficient cancer. The CDR3 nucleotides read TGTGCCAGCACCACTGGGAGGGAAGGCACTGAAGCTTTCTTT. Translating it yields CASTTGREGTEAFF.